The entry that follows covers one T cell receptor beta chain sequence. Its cognate antigen is unknown. These data are taken from a study of cytomegalovirus exposure and HLA in healthy donors. General study results and limits: Later analysis demonstrated an association between a missense DCLRE1C variant and TCR beta V- and J-gene trimming.

Primers included in the PCR were 60 Vbeta and 13 Jbeta primers. Profiling relied on immunoSEQ multiplex PCR, and the TCRdb table lists in-frame clones only, not all of them. The table has under 200,000 clones, about 80% seen once. This TCR was recovered from a man between 45 and 60 years old in good health and CMV-seropositive. Sequencing input: PBMCs.

The CDR3 DNA follows: TGTGCCAGCAGCAAAGGGTTGTGTACGTTGTACAGAGACCAGGGCCGGGAGACCCAGTACTTC. It codes for CASSKGLCTLYRDQGRETQYF. V is TRBV21-1 and J is TRBJ2-5; no DNA check was done on the table's D call, TRBD1. TRBV21-1 has pseudogene status. CDR3 length: 21 amino acids.